This T cell receptor (beta chain) was identified during a study of T cell changes during pregnancy in multiple sclerosis. Germline assignment: CDR1 SEHNR and CDR2 FQNEAQ (reference sequence). Trimming pared 1 base from V and 11 bases from J, leaving 14 bases between. The CDR3 length is 13 residues. The repertoire was sequenced with immunoSEQ multiplex PCR; TCRdb's copy has only in-frame clones and lacks some. The data show over 85,000 clones, with about nine tenths seen just once and about 1.7% held by the top ten. The chain carries TRBV7-9 and TRBJ1-1; maybe TRBD1 (5 bases). The source of this sequence is a female donor in good health, enrolled as a control in a pregnancy study. Specimen: peripheral blood, collected after pregnancy. CDR3 region: CASSLGTTVEAFF. The CDR3 coding sequence is TGTGCCAGCAGCTTAGGGACAACCGTTGAGGCTTTCTTT.